This TCR beta chain was profiled in a study of cytomegalovirus exposure and HLA in healthy donors. V was pared by 2 bases and J by 3 bases, with 8 bases between. CDR1 SGHTA and CDR2 FQGTGA come from the germline V gene. The CDR3 is made up of 13 amino acids. It was with 60 Vbeta and 13 Jbeta primers that the PCR ran. Profiling relied on immunoSEQ multiplex PCR, and the TCRdb table lists in-frame clones only, not all of them. The data contain about 200,000 clones, roughly four fifths of them singletons. Study outcomes and limitations: Some V segments (TRBV6-2 and TRBV6-3 among them) were excluded as indistinguishable.

Notes on this clone: Its antigen is not identified.

This sequence joins TRBV7-3 and TRBJ2-7; D is unresolved. Specimen: PBMCs. The clonotype originates from a boy aged 2 to 9 in good health and CMV-seronegative. CDR3 coding DNA: TGTGCCAGCAGCTTAGGTCAGAACTACGAGCAGTACTTC. Its translation: CASSLGQNYEQYF. The full variable domain, in which reference TRBV7-3 and TRBJ2-7 provide the parts outside the CDR3, is GAGVSQTPSNKVTEKGKYVELRCDPISGHTALYWYRQSLGQGPEFLIYFQGTGAADDSGLPNDRFFAVRPEGSVSTLKIQRTERGDSAVYLCASSLGQNYEQYFGPGTRLTVT.